These T cell receptor beta chains were read from a single sample in a study of HIV-infected patients and healthy controls. One entry per CDR3 protein, called by TCRdb with MiXCR from the 5' RACE reads. The sample shows 15,000 to 20,000 distinct CDR3 sequences, around 10% of them seen only once. The sequencing sample was made of blood. These receptors all come from an adult in good health. Both conserved end residues are part of each CDR3. The order of the fields is V gene, J gene, D gene, clone size, CDR3 protein, CDR3 DNA. D genes are given only for firm matches. Rows give clone size only sometimes, using once, few, many, or a class for an expanded clone.

TRBV7-2,TRBJ2-5,NA,many,CASSFSTGLRETQYF,TGTGCCAGCAGCTTTTCGACGGGGCTTCGAGAGACCCAGTACTTC
TRBV27,TRBJ2-5,TRBD1,many,CASRIQGGKTQYF,TGTGCCAGCAGAATACAGGGGGGAAAGACCCAGTACTTC
TRBV7-2,TRBJ2-1,TRBD1,many,CASSLVLGGQGNEQFF,TGTGCCAGCAGCTTAGTCTTGGGGGGACAGGGCAATGAGCAGTTCTTC
TRBV18,TRBJ2-3,NA,many,CASSPSPFTDTQYF,TGTGCCAGCTCACCGAGTCCTTTCACAGATACGCAGTATTTT
TRBV7-9,TRBJ2-1,NA,many,CASSPKWVSSYNEQFF,TGTGCCAGCAGCCCAAAGTGGGTGAGCTCCTACAATGAGCAGTTCTTC
TRBV19,TRBJ2-2,TRBD1,many,CASRRQTGGAGGELFF,TGTGCCAGTAGGCGGCAAACAGGGGGCGCAGGCGGGGAGCTGTTTTTT
TRBV6-2/TRBV6-3,TRBJ1-5,NA,many,CASSLGFNQPQHF,TGTGCCAGCAGTTTGGGATTTAATCAGCCCCAGCATTTT
TRBV2,TRBJ1-5,NA,many,CASSRIDIDQPQHF,TGTGCCAGCTCCCGGATAGACATAGATCAGCCCCAGCATTTT
TRBV19,TRBJ1-5,TRBD1,once,CASSVQGGNQPQHF,TGTGCCAGTAGTGTACAGGGGGGCAATCAGCCCCAGCATTTT
TRBV5-4,TRBJ2-1,NA,NA,CASSLFNLLGGEQFF,TGTGCCAGCAGCTTGTTTAATCTGTTAGGGGGTGAGCAGTTCTTC
TRBV29-1,TRBJ1-5,TRBD1,many,CSVQQGEPQHF,TGCAGCGTTCAACAGGGGGAGCCCCAGCATTTT
TRBV30,TRBJ1-1,NA,NA,CAWTWYTEAFF,TGTGCCTGGACATGGTACACTGAAGCTTTCTTT
TRBV15,TRBJ1-5,NA,medium-sized,CATSKGRDQPQHF,TGTGCCACCAGCAAGGGACGGGATCAGCCCCAGCATTTT
TRBV12-3/TRBV12-4,TRBJ2-7,NA,NA,CASSLGVSSYEQYF,TGTGCCAGCAGTTTAGGAGTTAGCTCCTACGAGCAGTACTTC
TRBV29-1,TRBJ2-3,NA,NA,CSVEASGTDTQYF,TGCAGCGTTGAGGCTAGCGGCACAGATACGCAGTATTTT
TRBV12-3/TRBV12-4,TRBJ2-5,NA,many,CASTRSGRVETQYF,TGTGCCAGCACCCGCAGTGGGAGAGTGGAGACCCAGTACTTC